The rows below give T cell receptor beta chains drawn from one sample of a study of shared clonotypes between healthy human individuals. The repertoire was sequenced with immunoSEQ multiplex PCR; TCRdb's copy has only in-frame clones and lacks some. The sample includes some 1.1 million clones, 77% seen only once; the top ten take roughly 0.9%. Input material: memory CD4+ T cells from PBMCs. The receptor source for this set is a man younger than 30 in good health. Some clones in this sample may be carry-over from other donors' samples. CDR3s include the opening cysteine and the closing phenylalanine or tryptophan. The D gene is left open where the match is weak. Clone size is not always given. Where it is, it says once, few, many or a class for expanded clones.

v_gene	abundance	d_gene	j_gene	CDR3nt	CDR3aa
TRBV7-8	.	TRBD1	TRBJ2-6	TGTGCCAGCAGGTGGACAGGGGGCAGCTCTGGGGCCAACGTCCTGACTTTC	CASRWTGGSSGANVLTF
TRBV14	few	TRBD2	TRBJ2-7	TGTGCCAGCAGCCTGTCCGGGACTAGCGGGAGGCGTTTAACCGAGCAGTACTTC	CASSLSGTSGRRLTEQYF
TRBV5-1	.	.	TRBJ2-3	TGCGCCAGCAGCCGGACCACAGATACGCAGTATTTT	CASSRTTDTQYF
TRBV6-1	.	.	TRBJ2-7	TGTGCCAGCAGTGAAGGCTACGAGCAGTACTTC	CASSEGYEQYF
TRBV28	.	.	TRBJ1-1	TGTGCCAGCAGTTCTATCCCCCCAGCCGGCTTT	CASSSIPPAGF
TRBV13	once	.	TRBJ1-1	TGTGCCAGCGTAGGTGGGGTGAACACTGAAGCTTTCTTT	CASVGGVNTEAFF
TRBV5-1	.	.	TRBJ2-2	TGCGCCAGCAGCTTGGGAGGGGTACCTTCCGGAACCGGGGAGCTGTTTTTT	CASSLGGVPSGTGELFF
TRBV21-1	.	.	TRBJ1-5	TGTGCCACCCGGTGGGGGGAGCCGGACGAAAATTACAATCAGCCCCAGCATTTT	CATRWGEPDENYNQPQHF
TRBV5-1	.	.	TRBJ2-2	TGCGCCAGCAGCTTGCAGAGTCGGAACACCGGGGAGCTGTTTTTT	CASSLQSRNTGELFF
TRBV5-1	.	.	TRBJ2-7	TGCGCCAGCAGTTTACTGCAGGGGCAAGACTACGAGCAGTACTTC	CASSLLQGQDYEQYF
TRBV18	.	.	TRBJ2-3	TGTGCCAGCTCCCCCGACCAGAGTACGCAGTATTTT	CASSPDQSTQYF
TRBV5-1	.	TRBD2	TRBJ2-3	TGCGCCAGCAGCTTGGCTAGCGGGGGCAGGGATACGCAGTATTTT	CASSLASGGRDTQYF
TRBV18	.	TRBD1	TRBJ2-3	TGTGCCAGCTCATCCCTGCCAGGGGGCAGCACAGATACGCAGTATTTT	CASSSLPGGSTDTQYF
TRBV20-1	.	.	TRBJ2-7	TGCTCGGGAGACGTCTCCTACGAGCAGTACTTC	CSGDVSYEQYF
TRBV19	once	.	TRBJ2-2	TGTGCCAGTACCCGCCCGAACACCGGGGAGCTGTTTTTT	CASTRPNTGELFF
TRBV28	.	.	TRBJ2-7	TGTGCCAGCAGTCGGTCTGCGCAGTACTTC	CASSRSAQYF
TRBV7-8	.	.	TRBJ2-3	TGTGCCAGCAGCTTAGATCGGACCGATACGCAGTATTTT	CASSLDRTDTQYF
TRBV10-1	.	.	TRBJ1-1	TGCGCCAGCAGTAAGGACGGGAACACTGAAGCTTTCTTT	CASSKDGNTEAFF